This T cell receptor beta chain was profiled in a study of cytomegalovirus exposure and HLA in healthy donors. 13 Jbeta primers and 60 Vbeta primers were used for the PCR. The repertoire was sequenced with immunoSEQ multiplex PCR; TCRdb's copy has only in-frame clones and lacks some. Reported are 85,000 to 110,000 clones; the ten largest clones contain 3.5%. The CDR3 is made up of 18 amino acids. Germline V CDR1 and CDR2: LNHNV, YYDKDF (reference sequence). V lost 1 base, J lost 0 bases, and 16 bases lay in between. This sequence was found in a middle-aged man in good health and CMV-seronegative. The chain combines TRBV15 with TRBJ1-3, with D possibly matching TRBD1 (5 bases). Sequencing was carried out using PBMCs. As DNA, the CDR3 is TGTGCCACCAGCAGAGCTGGGGCAGGGTTCCTCTCTGGAAACACCATATATTTT. This gives the protein CATSRAGAGFLSGNTIYF.